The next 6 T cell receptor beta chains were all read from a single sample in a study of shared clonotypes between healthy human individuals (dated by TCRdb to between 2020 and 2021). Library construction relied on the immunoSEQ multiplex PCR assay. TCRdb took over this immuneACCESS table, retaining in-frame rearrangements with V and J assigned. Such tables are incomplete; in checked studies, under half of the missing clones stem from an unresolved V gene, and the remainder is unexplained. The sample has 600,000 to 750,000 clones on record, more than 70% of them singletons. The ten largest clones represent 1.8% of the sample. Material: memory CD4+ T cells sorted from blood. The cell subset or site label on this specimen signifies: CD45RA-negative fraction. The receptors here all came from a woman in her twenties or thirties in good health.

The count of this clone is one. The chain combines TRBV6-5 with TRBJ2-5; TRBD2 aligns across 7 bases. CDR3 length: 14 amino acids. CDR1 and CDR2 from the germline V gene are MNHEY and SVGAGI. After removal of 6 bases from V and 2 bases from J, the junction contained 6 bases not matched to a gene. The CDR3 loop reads CASSPKGLQETQYF. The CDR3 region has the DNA TGTGCCAGCAGCCCTAAGGGACTACAAGAGACCCAGTACTTC.

The CDR3 loop reads CASSLNRLNTEAFF. The DNA for the CDR3 is TGTGCCAGCAGCTTAAACAGGTTGAACACTGAAGCTTTCTTT. The V and J genes are TRBV7-2 and TRBJ1-1; the D gene is possibly TRBD1 (5 bases). Germline lookup yields CDR1 SGHTA and CDR2 FQGNSA. This CDR3 has 14 residues. V was clipped by 2 bases and J by 0 bases, with 7 bases between them. The variable domain in full, with the rest retrieved from reference TRBV7-2 and TRBJ1-1, is GAGVSQSPSNKVTEKGKDVELRCDPISGHTALYWYRQSLGQGLEFLIYFQGNSAPDKSGLPSDRFSAERTGGSVSTLTIQRTQQEDSAVYLCASSLNRLNTEAFFGQGTRLTVV.

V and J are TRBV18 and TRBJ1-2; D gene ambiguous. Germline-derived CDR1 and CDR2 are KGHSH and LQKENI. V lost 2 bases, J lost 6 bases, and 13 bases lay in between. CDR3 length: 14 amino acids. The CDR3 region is CASSPADSRDGYTF. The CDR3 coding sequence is TGTGCCAGCTCACCAGCAGATTCACGCGATGGCTACACCTTC.

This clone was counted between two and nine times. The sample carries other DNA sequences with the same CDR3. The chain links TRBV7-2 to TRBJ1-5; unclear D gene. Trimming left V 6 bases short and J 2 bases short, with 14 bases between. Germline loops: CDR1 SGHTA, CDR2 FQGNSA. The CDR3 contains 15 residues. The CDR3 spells CASRLSTMGNQPQHF. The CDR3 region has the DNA TGTGCCAGCAGACTCTCCACGATGGGCAATCAGCCCCAGCATTTT.

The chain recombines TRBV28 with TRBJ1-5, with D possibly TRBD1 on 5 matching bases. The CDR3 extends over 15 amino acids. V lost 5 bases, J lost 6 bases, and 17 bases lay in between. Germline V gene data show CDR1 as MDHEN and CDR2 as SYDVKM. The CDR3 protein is CASSNRPGRGQPQHF. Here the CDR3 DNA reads TGTGCCAGCAGTAATCGGCCGGGACGTGGTCAGCCCCAGCATTTT.

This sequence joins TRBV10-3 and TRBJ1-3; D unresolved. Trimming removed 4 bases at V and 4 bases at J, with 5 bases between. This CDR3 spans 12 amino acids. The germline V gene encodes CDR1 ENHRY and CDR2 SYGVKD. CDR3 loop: CAISGHGNTIYF. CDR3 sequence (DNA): TGTGCCATCAGTGGTCACGGAAACACCATATATTTT.